This T cell receptor (beta chain) was identified in a study of shared clonotypes between healthy human individuals. For every subset, genomic DNA was evenly distributed across several immunoSEQ plates. TCRdb's copy holds only in-frame clones and misses some; the assay was immunoSEQ multiplex PCR. The top ten clones hold 1.8% of a sample with about 680,000 clones, more than 70% of them seen once. Donation came from healthy HIV-negative adults that had no recent acute infections or vaccinations. Nashville, Tennessee was home to all donors, who were Caucasian adults. The ends were cut back, 3 bases at V and 6 bases at J, with 12 bases in the middle. The CDR3 consists of 14 residues. Germline values: CDR1 SNHLY, CDR2 FYNNEI.

Sequenced: memory CD4+ T cells sorted from blood. Subset meaning: CD45RA-negative fraction. The rearrangement uses TRBV2 and TRBJ1-5; D call uncertain. This clonotype was sampled from a woman in her 30s in good health. The CDR3 DNA follows: TGTGCCAGCAGTGAGGAGAGTGGTCCTCAGCCCCAGCATTTT. It specifies CASSEESGPQPQHF.